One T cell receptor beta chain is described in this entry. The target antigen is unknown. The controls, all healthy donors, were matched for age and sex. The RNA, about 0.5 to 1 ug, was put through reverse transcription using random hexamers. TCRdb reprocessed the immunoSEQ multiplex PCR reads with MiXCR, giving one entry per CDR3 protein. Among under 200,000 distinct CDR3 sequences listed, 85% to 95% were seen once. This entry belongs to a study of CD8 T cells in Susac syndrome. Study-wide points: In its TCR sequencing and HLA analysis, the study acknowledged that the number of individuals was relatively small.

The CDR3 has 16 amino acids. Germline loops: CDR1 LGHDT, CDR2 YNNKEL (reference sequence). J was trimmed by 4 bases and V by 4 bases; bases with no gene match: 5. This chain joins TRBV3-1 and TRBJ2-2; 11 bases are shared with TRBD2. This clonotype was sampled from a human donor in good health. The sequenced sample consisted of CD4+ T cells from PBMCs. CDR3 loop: CASSPPTSGITGELFF. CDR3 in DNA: TGTGCCAGCAGCCCCCCGACTAGCGGGATCACCGGGGAGCTGTTTTTT.